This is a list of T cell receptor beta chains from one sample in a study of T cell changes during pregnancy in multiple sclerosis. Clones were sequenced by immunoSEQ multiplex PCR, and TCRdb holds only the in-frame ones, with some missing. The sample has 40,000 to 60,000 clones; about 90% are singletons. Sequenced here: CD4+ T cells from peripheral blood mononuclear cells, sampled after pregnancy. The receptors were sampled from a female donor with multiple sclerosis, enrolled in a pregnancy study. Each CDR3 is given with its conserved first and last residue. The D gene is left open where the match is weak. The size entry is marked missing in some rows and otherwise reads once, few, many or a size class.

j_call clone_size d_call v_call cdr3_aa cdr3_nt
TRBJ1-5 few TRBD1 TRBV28 CASSQGGRDSNQPQHF TGTGCCAGCAGCCAAGGGGGCAGGGATAGCAATCAGCCCCAGCATTTT
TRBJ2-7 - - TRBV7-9 CASSINAALTYEQYF TGTGCCAGCAGTATCAACGCGGCCCTAACCTACGAGCAGTACTTC
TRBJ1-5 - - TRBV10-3 CAISQGLGGNQPQHF TGTGCCATCAGTCAGGGGCTGGGAGGCAATCAGCCCCAGCATTTT
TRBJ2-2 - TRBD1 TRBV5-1 CASSLQGAAGELFF TGCGCCAGCAGCTTGCAGGGGGCCGCCGGGGAGCTGTTTTTT
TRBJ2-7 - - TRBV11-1 CASSPWGGSYEQYF TGTGCCAGCAGCCCCTGGGGCGGTTCCTACGAGCAGTACTTC
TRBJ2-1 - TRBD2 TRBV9 CASSVRGGPYNEQFF TGTGCCAGCAGCGTGCGGGGGGGACCCTACAATGAGCAGTTCTTC
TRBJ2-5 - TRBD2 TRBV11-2 CASASTVGSGETQYF TGTGCCAGCGCTTCGACCGTAGGTAGCGGGGAGACCCAGTACTTC
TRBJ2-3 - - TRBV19 CASSIAGTSTDTQYF TGTGCCAGTAGTATAGCGGGTACTAGCACAGATACGCAGTATTTT
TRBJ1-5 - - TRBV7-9 CASSTGLQPQHF TGTGCCAGCAGTACAGGGCTTCAGCCCCAGCATTTT
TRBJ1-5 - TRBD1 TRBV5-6 CASSLFDRVISNQPQHF TGTGCCAGCAGCTTGTTTGACAGGGTTATTAGCAATCAGCCCCAGCATTTT
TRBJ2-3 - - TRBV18 CASSRRRADTDTQYF TGTGCCAGCTCACGGCGGAGGGCAGACACAGATACGCAGTATTTT
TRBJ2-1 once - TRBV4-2 CASSQGARTKYNEQFF TGTGCCAGCAGCCAAGGGGCCCGGACTAAATACAATGAGCAGTTCTTC
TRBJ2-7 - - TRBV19 CASSIAGTYEQYF TGTGCCAGTAGTATAGCCGGGACCTACGAGCAGTACTTC
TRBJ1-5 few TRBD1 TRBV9 CASSETGVSNQPQHF TGTGCCAGCAGTGAGACAGGGGTAAGCAATCAGCCCCAGCATTTT
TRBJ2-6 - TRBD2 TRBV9 CASSERTSGLGSGANVLTF TGTGCCAGCAGCGAGCGGACTAGCGGGTTAGGGTCTGGGGCCAACGTCCTGACTTTC
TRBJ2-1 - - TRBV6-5 CASSYKVYGTVNEQFF TGTGCCAGCAGTTACAAGGTTTACGGTACAGTAAATGAGCAGTTCTTC
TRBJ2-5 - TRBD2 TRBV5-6 CASSLVLAGGGAQYF TGTGCCAGCAGCTTGGTGCTGGCGGGAGGAGGGGCCCAGTACTTC
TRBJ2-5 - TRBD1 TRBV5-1 CASSLSGRGYQETQYF TGCGCCAGCAGCTTAAGTGGCAGGGGGTACCAAGAGACCCAGTACTTC
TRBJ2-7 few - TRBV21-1 CASSKAARGVGLPYEQYF TGTGCCAGCAGCAAAGCGGCCAGGGGTGTTGGGCTTCCCTACGAGCAGTACTTC
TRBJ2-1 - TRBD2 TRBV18 CASSRSGDNEQFF TGTGCCAGCTCCCGTAGCGGGGACAATGAGCAGTTCTTC
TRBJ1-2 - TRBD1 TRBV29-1 CSVGNSGTGMGGYTF TGCAGCGTTGGTAACTCCGGGACAGGGATGGGCGGCTACACCTTC
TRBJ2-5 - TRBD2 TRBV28 CASSRLAGVGGETQYF TGTGCCAGCAGCCGACTAGCGGGAGTCGGCGGGGAGACCCAGTACTTC
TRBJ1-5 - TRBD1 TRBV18 CASSPGQGNQPQHF TGTGCCAGCTCACCCGGACAGGGCAATCAGCCCCAGCATTTT
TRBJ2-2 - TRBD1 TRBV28 CASSWGQVSTGELFF TGTGCCAGCAGTTGGGGACAGGTTAGCACCGGGGAGCTGTTTTTT
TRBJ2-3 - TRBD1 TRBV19 CASSIGTGAADTQYF TGTGCCAGTAGTATAGGGACAGGCGCGGCTGATACGCAGTATTTT
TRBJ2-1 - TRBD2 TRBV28 CASSLSGNGWFF TGTGCCAGCAGTTTAAGCGGGAATGGGTGGTTCTTC
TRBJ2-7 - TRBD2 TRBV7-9 CASSLVAGVPYEQYF TGTGCCAGCAGCTTAGTTGCGGGAGTTCCCTACGAGCAGTACTTC
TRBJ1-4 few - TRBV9 CASSVDTDNEKLFF TGTGCCAGCAGCGTAGACACAGATAATGAAAAACTGTTTTTT
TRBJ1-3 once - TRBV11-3 CASSLGADSGNTIYF TGTGCCAGCAGCTTAGGGGCAGACTCTGGAAACACCATATATTTT
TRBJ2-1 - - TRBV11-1 CASKREPSHNEQFF TGTGCCAGCAAAAGGGAGCCGTCACACAATGAGCAGTTCTTC
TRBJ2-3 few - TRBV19 CASSSPRDTQYF TGTGCCAGTAGTAGCCCGCGAGATACGCAGTATTTT
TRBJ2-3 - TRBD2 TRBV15 CATSRDVGGRAGRDTQYF TGTGCCACCAGCAGAGATGTGGGCGGGAGGGCCGGCAGAGATACGCAGTATTTT
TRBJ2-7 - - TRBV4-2 CASSQETQYYEQYF TGTGCCAGCAGCCAAGAAACACAATACTACGAGCAGTACTTC
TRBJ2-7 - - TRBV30 CAWGQSYEQYF TGTGCCTGGGGGCAGTCCTACGAGCAGTACTTC
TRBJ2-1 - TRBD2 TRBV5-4 CASTRSGGRAHEQFF TGTGCCAGCACCAGAAGTGGCGGGAGGGCACATGAGCAGTTCTTC
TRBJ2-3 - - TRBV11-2 CASSLNSQLTSTDTQYF TGTGCCAGCAGCTTAAATTCTCAATTGACTAGCACAGATACGCAGTATTTT
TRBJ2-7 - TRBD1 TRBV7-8 CASAQGTDYEQYF TGTGCCAGCGCCCAGGGGACAGACTACGAGCAGTACTTC
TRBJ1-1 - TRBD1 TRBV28 CASSLARGLRKAFF TGTGCCAGCAGTTTAGCCAGGGGGCTCCGGAAAGCTTTCTTT
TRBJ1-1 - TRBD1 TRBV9 CASSTGVNTEAFF TGTGCCAGCAGTACAGGGGTGAACACTGAAGCTTTCTTT
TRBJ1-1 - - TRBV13 CASSPRGRNTEAFF TGTGCCAGCAGCCCTAGGGGGAGGAACACTGAAGCTTTCTTT
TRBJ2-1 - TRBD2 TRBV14 CASSSKGLAYNEQFF TGTGCCAGCAGCTCCAAGGGACTAGCCTACAATGAGCAGTTCTTC